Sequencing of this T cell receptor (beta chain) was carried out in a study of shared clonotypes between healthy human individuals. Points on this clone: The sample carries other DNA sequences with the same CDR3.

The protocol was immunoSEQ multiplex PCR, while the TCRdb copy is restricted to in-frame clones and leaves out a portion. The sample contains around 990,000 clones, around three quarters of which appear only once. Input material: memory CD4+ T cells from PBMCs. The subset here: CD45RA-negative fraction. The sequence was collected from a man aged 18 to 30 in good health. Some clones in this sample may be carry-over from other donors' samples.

CDR3 DNA: TGTGCCATCAGTGAGCGTCCCCAGGAGACCCAGTACTTC. It yields the protein CAISERPQETQYF. V usage is TRBV10-3 and J usage is TRBJ2-5, with D uncertain. Between the trimmed V and J ends, which lost 2 bases and 5 bases, there was a span of 9 bases. This CDR3 contains 13 residues. Per the germline V gene, CDR1 is ENHRY and CDR2 is SYGVKD.